What follows describes a single TCR beta chain. These data originate in a study of blood T cell repertoires in COVID-19. The CDR3 length is 15 residues. V lost 4 bases to trimming and J lost 0 bases, with 10 bases between them. Germline CDR1 reads SNHLY; CDR2 reads FYNNEI. Sequenced by immunoSEQ multiplex PCR; TCRdb stores in-frame clones only, minus some. The table includes around 220,000 clones, roughly 89% detected once. Adults between roughly 18 and 89 years of age took part from 20 to 25 US areas. Participant-reported clinical history was the basis for cohort assignment. Exposed enrollees encountered a COVID-19 case at some point within 2 weeks before study entry.

This clonotype was sampled from a young man who had been exposed to COVID-19. The J gene is TRBJ1-5, the V gene TRBV2; D not certain. Sequencing used PBMCs or T cells enriched from blood (not recorded which). The CDR3 DNA reads TGTGCCAGCAGTGGACGGGATAATAGCAATCAGCCCCAGCATTTT. Its protein is CASSGRDNSNQPQHF.